The present entry profiles one T cell receptor (beta chain) with its context. The data were taken from a study of T cell changes during pregnancy in multiple sclerosis. Sequencing was performed with immunoSEQ multiplex PCR; in TCRdb, only in-frame clones are kept and a portion is missing. The sample contains roughly 53,000 clones, around 90% of which appear only once. Germline-derived CDR1 and CDR2 are LGHNA and YNFKEQ. This CDR3 has 15 amino acids. The trim removed 4 bases at V and 5 bases at J, leaving 9 bases unmatched. The receptor was derived from a female donor with multiple sclerosis, enrolled in a pregnancy study. V is TRBV4-2 and J is TRBJ2-5; 8 bases map to TRBD1. Sample: CD8+ T cells from peripheral blood mononuclear cells, taken before pregnancy. Written as DNA, the CDR3 is TGTGCCAGCAGCCCCCGGACAGGGACCAAGGAGACCCAGTACTTC. As protein: CASSPRTGTKETQYF.